This entry lists 29 T cell receptor beta chains sequenced from one sample in a study of regulatory T cells in long-lasting Graves disease (dated by TCRdb to about 2021). This specimen's time point label, per the study, means: newly diagnosed GD, antithyroid drugs for less than 3 months. For both TCR sequencing and RNA sequencing, RNA was extracted from PBMCs in TRIzol. The method was multiplex PCR. Sequencing took place on an Illumina HiSeq 4000. To build TCR beta libraries, CDR3 regions were amplified by Arm-PCR using iRepertoire HTBI primers. The raw public reads went through TCRdb reprocessing: fastp at Q25, MiXCR clone calling, in-frame beta chains kept. Each CDR3 protein gets just one entry, which takes the most common genes and DNA from the rows behind it. The sample yields hundreds of thousands of distinct CDR3 sequences; roughly a sixth were counted once. Roughly 25% of the sample belongs to the ten largest clones.

These data are also associated with another study on T cells in Graves' hyperthyroidism and ophthalmopathy.

This specimen was peripheral blood mononuclear cells (PBMCs), taken at new diagnosis, from a patient treated with antithyroid drugs. Source of these receptors: a woman aged 35 to 59 with Graves disease. Donor details come from another sample of the same person, matched by shared clones.

In this sample, this clonotype turned up many times. CDR3 region: CASLPWSGGETQYF. The CDR3 DNA follows: TGTGCCAGCCTCCCTTGGTCAGGAGGTGAGACCCAGTACTTC. The rearrangement links TRBV6-1 to TRBJ2-5, with D tentatively TRBD2 (5 bases). The CDR3 runs to 14 residues. V lost 8 bases and J lost 5, with 18 bases in between. Per the germline V gene, CDR1 is MNHNS and CDR2 is SASEGT.

At least ten counts were recorded for this clonotype. The chain is built from TRBV11-2 and TRBJ2-2, with D unclear. V lost 6 bases to trimming and J lost 7 bases, with 15 bases between them. This CDR3 comprises 14 residues. Germline V gene data show CDR1 as SGHAT and CDR2 as FQNNGV. The DNA of the CDR3 is TGTGCCAGCAGGGTGGGCCTTTTTGACGGGGAGCTGTTTTTT. As protein: CASRVGLFDGELFF.

This clonotype turned up a few times. The V and J genes are TRBV19 and TRBJ1-1, with TRBD1 as a possible D gene (5 bases). V was pared by 11 bases and J by 0 bases, with 13 bases between. The CDR3 loop spans 13 amino acids. Germline V lookup: CDR1 LNHDA, CDR2 SQIVND (reference sequence). The CDR3, as DNA: TGTGCCGCCAGACAGAGCCTGAACACTGAAGCTTTCTTT. It yields the protein CAARQSLNTEAFF.

The rearrangement links TRBV18 to TRBJ1-2; 8 bases are a match to TRBD1. V lost 3 bases, J lost 8 bases, and 8 bases stayed unmatched. Germline CDR1 KGHSH, CDR2 LQKENI. The CDR3 loop spans 14 amino acids. In DNA form, the CDR3 reads TGTGCCAGCTCACCCGTCGGACAGGGCTCAGGCTACACCTTC. Translated: CASSPVGQGSGYTF.

The CDR3 bases are TGTGCCAGCAGAAGGGACAGCTTAATGGAAGCTTTCTTT. The encoded protein is CASRRDSLMEAFF. This chain joins TRBV2 and TRBJ1-1, with TRBD1 matching 7 bases. The CDR3 is 13 amino acids. After removal of 6 bases from V and 8 bases from J, the junction contained 9 bases not matched to a gene. Germline-derived CDR1 and CDR2 are SNHLY and FYNNEI.

The chain couples TRBV30 to TRBJ2-7, with 10 bases identical to TRBD2. The CDR3 runs 14 residues. V shed 0 bases, J shed 3 bases, and the junction held 2 bases outside the gene matches. Germline CDR1 is GTSNPN and CDR2 is SVGIG (reference sequence). CDR3 protein: CAWSVASGSYEQYF. CDR3 in DNA: TGTGCCTGGAGTGTAGCTAGCGGGAGCTACGAGCAGTACTTC.

The sample holds many counts of this clonotype. The rearrangement links TRBV20-1 to TRBJ2-1, with 8 bases that match TRBD1. V was clipped by 4 bases and J by 7 bases; unmatched bases: 12. Germline V gene data show CDR1 as DFQATT and CDR2 as SNEGSKA (reference sequence). The CDR3 loop spans 15 amino acids. The CDR3 here is CSAISAGGGWNEQFF. DNA for the CDR3: TGCAGTGCTATCTCCGCAGGGGGCGGATGGAATGAGCAGTTCTTC.

This clonotype was observed many times. The chain links TRBV11-2 to TRBJ2-1, with D perhaps matching TRBD2 (6 bases). The CDR3 has 16 residues. V was trimmed by 4 bases and J by 4 bases, leaving 17 bases between them. CDR1 SGHAT and CDR2 FQNNGV come from the germline V gene. CDR3 amino acids: CASSSTEERAYNEQFF. The CDR3 DNA reads TGTGCCAGCAGCTCGACGGAAGAGCGGGCGTACAATGAGCAGTTCTTC.

In its sample, this clonotype was seen many times. The J gene is TRBJ2-5, the V gene TRBV6-1; D tentatively reads TRBD1 or TRBD2 (5 bases each). This CDR3 comprises 16 residues. V was clipped by 6 bases and J by 5 bases, with 22 bases between them. Per the germline V gene, CDR1 is MNHNS and CDR2 is SASEGT. The chain's CDR3 is CASSRHQGYQRETQYF. Written as DNA, the CDR3 is TGTGCCAGCAGCCGTCACCAGGGCTACCAGCGGGAGACCCAGTACTTC.

This clonotype was picked up a small number of times. This chain links TRBV4-1 with TRBJ2-2; TRBD1 matches 10 bases. There are 17 residues in the CDR3. The junction had 4 bases not matched to a gene; V was cut back by 0 bases and J by 3 bases. CDR1 and CDR2 (germline): MGHRA, YSYEKL. DNA of the CDR3: TGCGCCAGCAGCCAAGATCGCGGGACAGGGGACACCGGGGAGCTGTTTTTT. It specifies CASSQDRGTGDTGELFF.

This chain links TRBV12-3 or TRBV12-4 with TRBJ1-6, with unresolved D. The CDR3 totals 14 residues. Trimming stripped 3 bases from V and 6 bases from J, with 9 bases between. Written as DNA, the CDR3 is TGTGCCAGCAGTTTTTTAGGCGGTAATTCACCCCTCCACTTT. This translates into CASSFLGGNSPLHF.

The table lists this clonotype with a few counts. The rearrangement links TRBV12-3 or TRBV12-4 to TRBJ1-2; no definite D call. V shed 6 bases and J shed 2 bases, with 16 bases lying between them. The CDR3 is 15 amino acids. The CDR3 DNA reads TGTGCCAGCAGCCCCCTAGGTAGGGCGAACTATGGCTACACCTTC. Amino acids: CASSPLGRANYGYTF.

In its sample, this clonotype was seen a few times. The chain links TRBV14 to TRBJ2-2; 7 bases fit TRBD2. V lost 4 bases and J lost 1; bases outside the gene matches: 9. Germline V CDR1 and CDR2: SGHDN, FVKESK. The CDR3 has 17 residues. CDR3 coding DNA: TGTGCCAGCAGCCGAGGGGCCAGCGGGGAGAACACCGGGGAGCTGTTTTTT. Its translation is CASSRGASGENTGELFF. Full variable domain (outside the CDR3, taken from reference TRBV14 and TRBJ2-2): EAGVTQFPSHSVIEKGQTVTLRCDPISGHDNLYWYRRVMGKEIKFLLHFVKESKQDESGMPNNRFLAERTGGTYSTLKVQPAELEDSGVYFCASSRGASGENTGELFFGEGSRLTVL.

Many counts were recorded for this clonotype. The chain recombines TRBV20-1 with TRBJ1-2; D possibly corresponds to TRBD1 (6 bases). The CDR3 contains 12 residues. Deletions cut 6 bases from V and 8 bases from J, with 16 bases between. Germline CDR1 is DFQATT and CDR2 is SNEGSKA (reference sequence). CDR3 protein: CSARDNGEGYTF. The CDR3 region has the DNA TGCAGTGCCAGGGACAATGGGGAAGGCTACACCTTC.

This chain joins TRBV7-9 and TRBJ2-7; 13 bases are a match to TRBD2. Germline lookup yields CDR1 SEHNR and CDR2 FQNEAQ (reference sequence). V lost 5 bases to trimming and J lost 4 bases; unmatched junction nucleotides: 8. The CDR3 runs 16 residues. CDR3 residues: CASSPTSGGFLYEQYF. In DNA form, the CDR3 reads TGTGCCAGCAGCCCGACTAGCGGGGGGTTTCTTTACGAGCAGTACTTC.

This clonotype came up many times. The V gene is TRBV6-1, the J gene TRBJ2-2, with 10 positions matching TRBD2. This CDR3 contains 15 residues. J gave up 6 bases and V 6 bases, and 7 bases lay outside the gene matches. Germline V CDR1 and CDR2: MNHNS, SASEGT. CDR3 sequence: CASRPGTSEAGELFF. The DNA of the CDR3 is TGTGCCAGCAGACCCGGGACTAGCGAGGCCGGGGAGCTGTTTTTT.

J is TRBJ1-2 and V is TRBV7-9, with TRBD1 matching over 9 bases. CDR1 and CDR2 (germline): SEHNR, FQNEAQ (reference sequence). Losses at the gene ends were 4 bases for V and 7 bases for J; bases not matched to a gene: 4. CDR3 length: 13 residues. The CDR3 sequence is CASSSRTGVGYTF. In DNA, the CDR3 is TGTGCCAGCAGCTCCCGGACAGGGGTTGGCTACACCTTC.

This clonotype occurred many times. This rearrangement joins TRBV9 to TRBJ1-1; D gene unclear. Germline CDR1 is SGDLS and CDR2 is YYNGEE. Trimming left V 0 bases short and J 2 bases short, with 11 bases between. The CDR3 runs 15 residues. The CDR3 protein is CASSVVMGINTEAFF. CDR3 nucleotides: TGTGCCAGCAGCGTAGTAATGGGCATAAACACTGAAGCTTTCTTT.

This clonotype was counted at least ten times. V usage is TRBV28 and J usage is TRBJ2-7, with TRBD2 matching 12 bases. From germline, CDR1 is MDHEN and CDR2 SYDVKM. There are 19 residues in the CDR3. V lost 4 bases to trimming and J lost 2 bases; unmatched junction nucleotides: 15. For the CDR3, the DNA is TGTGCCAGCAGTTCCCCGCTGGGGACTAGCGGGTGGGAAACCTACGAGCAGTACTTC. Its protein is CASSSPLGTSGWETYEQYF.

This clonotype was found many times. This chain links TRBV18 with TRBJ2-5; D remains ambiguous. CDR3 length: 14 residues. CDR1 is KGHSH and CDR2 is LQKENI in the germline V gene. V lost 5 bases, J lost 1 base, and 11 bases lay in between. The CDR3 region has the DNA TGTGCCAGCTCATCTAACGGAGTCCAAGAGACCCAGTACTTC. The encoded protein is CASSSNGVQETQYF.

There are many counts of this clonotype. The chain combines TRBV30 with TRBJ1-2; 8 nucleotides align to TRBD1. The CDR3 has 14 residues. The V segment lost 2 bases and the J segment 5 bases; nucleotides outside the gene matches: 7. CDR1 and CDR2 (germline): GTSNPN, SVGIG (reference sequence). CDR3 sequence reads: CAWSRGQEGYGYTF. Written as DNA, the CDR3 is TGTGCCTGGAGTAGGGGACAGGAGGGATATGGCTACACCTTC.

This clonotype came up a few times. This chain uses TRBV12-3 or TRBV12-4 with TRBJ2-1; 10 bases match TRBD2. The ends lost 6 bases at V and 7 bases at J; junction bases unmatched: 9. The CDR3 extends over 15 amino acids. This CDR3 is CASSRDSGGRNEQFF. CDR3 bases: TGTGCCAGCAGCCGTGATAGCGGGGGGAGGAATGAGCAGTTCTTC.

This clonotype was detected ten times or more. The J gene is TRBJ2-5, the V gene TRBV12-5; 9 nucleotides align to TRBD1. Germline V gives CDR1 LGHNT, CDR2 FRNRAP. The V and J ends lost 3 bases and 2 bases, in that order; junction bases with no gene match: 1. This CDR3 is 14 amino acids long. CDR3 in amino acids: CASGFGQGQETQYF. The CDR3 DNA is TGTGCTAGTGGTTTCGGACAGGGGCAAGAGACCCAGTACTTC.

This clonotype was counted ten times or more. The gene calls are TRBV7-9 and TRBJ2-1; a possible D gene is TRBD1 (5 bases). The CDR3 has 17 amino acids. Per germline, CDR1 SEHNR and CDR2 FQNEAQ (reference sequence). With 0 bases removed from V and 5 bases from J, the gap between germline ends came to 17 bases. CDR3 in amino acids: CASSLAKDTRLNNEQFF. The DNA of the CDR3 is TGTGCCAGCAGCTTAGCGAAGGACACACGATTAAACAATGAGCAGTTCTTC. Using reference TRBV7-9 and TRBJ2-1 for the parts outside the CDR3, the full variable domain is DTGVSQNPRHKITKRGQNVTFRCDPISEHNRLYWYRQTLGQGPEFLTYFQNEAQLEKSRLLSDRFSAERPKGSFSTLEIQRTEQGDSAMYLCASSLAKDTRLNNEQFFGPGTRLTVL.

The table lists this clonotype with many counts. The V and J genes are TRBV20-1 and TRBJ1-2; D gene ambiguous. V was clipped by 0 bases and J by 4 bases, with 15 bases between them. Per germline, CDR1 DFQATT and CDR2 SNEGSKA (reference sequence). There are 15 residues in the CDR3. The CDR3 is CSARDDSWSSYGYTF. In DNA form, the CDR3 reads TGCAGTGCTAGAGATGACTCCTGGAGTAGCTATGGCTACACCTTC.

The V call is TRBV18, the J call TRBJ1-1; 7 nucleotides match TRBD1. Germline V gene data show CDR1 as KGHSH and CDR2 as LQKENI. The CDR3 contains 15 residues. The V gene end was trimmed by 3 bases and the J gene end by 3 bases; junction bases not matched to a gene: 7. The CDR3 loop reads CASSPTTGLDTEAFF. The DNA for the CDR3 is TGTGCCAGCTCACCTACGACAGGGCTGGACACTGAAGCTTTCTTT.

The CDR3 sequence is CASSSIGNTGELFF. For the CDR3, the DNA is TGTGCCAGCAGCTCCATAGGGAACACCGGGGAGCTGTTTTTT. The chain uses TRBV7-9 and TRBJ2-2; D gene unclear. The CDR3 length is 14 residues. CDR1 SEHNR and CDR2 FQNEAQ come from the germline V gene (reference sequence). Trimming removed 4 bases from V and 1 base from J, with 7 bases in between.

The chain is built from TRBV29-1 and TRBJ1-4; no firm D call. Trimming took 5 bases from V and 2 from J, leaving 6 bases between them. The CDR3 has 12 residues. In germline, CDR1 is SQVTM, CDR2 ANQGSEA. CDR3: CSVIETNEKLFF. Here the CDR3 DNA reads TGCAGCGTTATAGAGACTAATGAAAAACTGTTTTTT.

This clonotype was seen repeatedly, ten times or more. The rearrangement joins TRBV30 to TRBJ2-7, with 8 nucleotides matching TRBD1. The CDR3 length is 13 residues. J lost 7 bases, V lost 0 bases, and 5 bases had no gene match. The germline V gene has CDR1 GTSNPN and CDR2 SVGIG (reference sequence). CDR3 amino acids: CAWSVQGVGEQYF. CDR3 coding DNA: TGTGCCTGGAGTGTACAGGGGGTTGGGGAGCAGTACTTC.